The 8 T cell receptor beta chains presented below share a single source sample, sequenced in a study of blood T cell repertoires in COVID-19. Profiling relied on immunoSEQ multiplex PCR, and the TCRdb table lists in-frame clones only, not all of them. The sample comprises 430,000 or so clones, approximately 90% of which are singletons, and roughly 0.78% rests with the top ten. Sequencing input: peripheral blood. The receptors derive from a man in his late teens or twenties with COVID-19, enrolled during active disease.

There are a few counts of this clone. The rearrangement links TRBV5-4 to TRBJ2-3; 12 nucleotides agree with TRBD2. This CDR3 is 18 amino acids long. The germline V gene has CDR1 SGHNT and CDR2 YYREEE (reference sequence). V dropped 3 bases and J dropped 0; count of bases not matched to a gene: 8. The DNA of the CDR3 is TGTGCCAGCAGCTCCAGAGGGGGGACTAGCGGGAGCACAGATACGCAGTATTTT. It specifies CASSSRGGTSGSTDTQYF.

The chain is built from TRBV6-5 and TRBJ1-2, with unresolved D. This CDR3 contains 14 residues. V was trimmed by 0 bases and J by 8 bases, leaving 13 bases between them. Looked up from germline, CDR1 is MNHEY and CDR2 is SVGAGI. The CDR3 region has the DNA TGTGCCAGCAGTTACTCGAGGGAGTCGTGGGGCTACACCTTC. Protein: CASSYSRESWGYTF.

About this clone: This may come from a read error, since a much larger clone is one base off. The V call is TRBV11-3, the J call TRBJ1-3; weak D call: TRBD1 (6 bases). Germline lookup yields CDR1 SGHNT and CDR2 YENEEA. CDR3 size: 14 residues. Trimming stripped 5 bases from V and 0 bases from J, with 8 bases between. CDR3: CASSLDSSGNTIYF. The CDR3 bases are TGTGCCAGCAGCCTGGACAGCTCTGGAAACACCATATATTTT.

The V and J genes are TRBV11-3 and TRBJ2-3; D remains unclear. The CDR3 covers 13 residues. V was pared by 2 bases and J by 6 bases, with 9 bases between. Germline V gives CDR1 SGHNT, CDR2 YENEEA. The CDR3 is CASSLLWPDTQYF. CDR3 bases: TGTGCCAGCAGCTTACTGTGGCCTGATACGCAGTATTTT.

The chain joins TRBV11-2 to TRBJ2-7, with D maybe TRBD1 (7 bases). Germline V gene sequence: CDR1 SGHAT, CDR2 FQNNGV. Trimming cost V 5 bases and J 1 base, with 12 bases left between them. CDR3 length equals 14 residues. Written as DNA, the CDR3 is TGTGCCAGCAGCCCGGCGGGACAGTCCTACGAGCAGTACTTC. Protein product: CASSPAGQSYEQYF.

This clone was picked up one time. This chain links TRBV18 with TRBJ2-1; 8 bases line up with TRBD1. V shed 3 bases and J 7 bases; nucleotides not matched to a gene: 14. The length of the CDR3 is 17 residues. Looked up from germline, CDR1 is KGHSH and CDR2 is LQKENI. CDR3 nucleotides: TGTGCCAGCTCACCCGCGAACGTTGGACAGGGACGAAATGAGCAGTTCTTC. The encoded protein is CASSPANVGQGRNEQFF.

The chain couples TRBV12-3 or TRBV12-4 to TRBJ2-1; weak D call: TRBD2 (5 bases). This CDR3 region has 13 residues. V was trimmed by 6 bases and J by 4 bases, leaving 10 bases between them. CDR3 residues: CASRKDSYNEQFF. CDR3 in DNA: TGTGCCAGCAGAAAGGACTCTTACAATGAGCAGTTCTTC.

The CDR3 spells CASSQSIAGGQYEQYF. The CDR3 DNA is TGTGCCAGCAGCCAATCCATAGCGGGAGGCCAGTACGAGCAGTACTTC. The chain employs TRBV14 and TRBJ2-7; 10 nucleotides match TRBD2. Per the germline V gene, CDR1 is SGHDN and CDR2 is FVKESK. The CDR3 consists of 16 residues. V lost 2 bases, J lost 4 bases, and 8 bases stayed unmatched.